Listed below are T cell receptor beta chains from one sample, sequenced in a study of blood T cells in healthy people across ages. TCRdb fed the 5' RACE reads into MiXCR, producing one record per CDR3 protein. The sample consists of about 1,400,000 distinct CDR3 sequences, 59% of them appearing once. The sample consisted of blood. These TCRs come from a man between 18 and 35 years old in good health. Each CDR3 is given with its conserved first and last residue.

>TRBV12-3/TRBV12-4
CASSFGTGSQPQHF
>TRBV11-2
CASWGDREPYEQYF
>TRBV24-1
CATSDFGGHDYNEQFF
>TRBV27
CASSFTSGNTGELFF
>TRBV12-3/TRBV12-4
CASSTGPIGRPQHF
>TRBV29-1
CSVDGALPGNTIYF
>TRBV28
CASSSPDTYEQYF
>TRBV7-6
CASSLNAGESEQYF
>TRBV2
CASSEDTLYEQYF
>TRBV11-2
CASTTRRGTEAFF
>TRBV4-1
CASSQESLGMVKQYF
>TRBV12-3/TRBV12-4
CASSSSGTGDSGLAGSFHETQYF
>TRBV24-1
CATRDRVKDTQYF
>TRBV4-1
CASSPGGGAYGYTF
>TRBV4-1
CASSQGGTGDTQYF
>TRBV6-5
CASSWDRRNYEQYF
>TRBV20-1
CSGNGISYNEQFF
>TRBV20-1
CSARVGRVETQYF
>TRBV6-6
CASSWDGRTNYEQYF
>TRBV20-1
CSARTGTAYEQYF
>TRBV6-1
CASSLIQNSNQPQHF
>TRBV30
CAWSGLAERYNEQFF
>TRBV27
CASIAPQGTRRPQHF
>TRBV6-6
CASSRGLAGEHYEQYF
>TRBV7-8
CASSLDRTSGGGRTQYF
>TRBV9
CASSVSRGISYTEAFF
>TRBV12-3/TRBV12-4
CASRPGTWESGVNVLTF
>TRBV29-1
CSVEAQSLNTEAFF
>TRBV25-1
CASSEFGDYEQYF
>TRBV18
CASSLGTGGGNEQFF
>TRBV20-1
CSARDLEGYQPQHF
>TRBV14
CASSKDRALGYTF
>TRBV7-8
CASSPRDRGRWAQFF
>TRBV7-6
CASSFDISGANVLTF
>TRBV12-3/TRBV12-4
CASSWSSETQYF
>TRBV4-2
CASSQTSGRFYEQYF
>TRBV27
CASNMGDRVTGELFF
>TRBV20-1
CSASSLAGARDTQYF
>TRBV2
CASSEWAGASTDTQYF
>TRBV20-1
CSAGKGADQPQHF
>TRBV7-9
CASSSIAGTGVAKNIQYF
>TRBV10-3
CAISESRSSYNSPLHF
>TRBV4-1
CASSQAPSRPDLSYEQYF
>TRBV7-2
CASSLIKGTGSSGEQYF
>TRBV20-1
CSVSFSPTGLGYTF